Shown below are 26 T cell receptor beta chains from a single sample sequenced in a study of cytomegalovirus exposure and HLA in healthy donors. Assay: immunoSEQ multiplex PCR; the TCRdb copy retains only in-frame clones and omits some. The sample has about 130,000 clones, about nine tenths seen once; the top ten hold about 6.7%. Sequences were obtained from PBMCs. The receptor set was obtained from a woman in her twenties or thirties in good health and CMV-seropositive.

The chain recombines TRBV19 with TRBJ1-3, with D uncertain. In germline, CDR1 is LNHDA, CDR2 SQIVND (reference sequence). V was clipped by 10 bases and J by 2 bases, with 15 bases between them. The CDR3 has 14 amino acids. CDR3 residues: CATAPGRAGNTIYF. CDR3 nucleotides: TGTGCCACTGCCCCCGGGAGGGCTGGAAACACCATATATTTT.

This clone was seen once. V gene TRBV28 combines with J gene TRBJ2-7; TRBD2 matches 13 bases. J was trimmed by 3 bases and V by 7 bases; bases with no gene match: 12. Germline loops: CDR1 MDHEN, CDR2 SYDVKM. The CDR3 has 17 amino acids. This chain's CDR3 is CASKRSGTSGDHYEQYF. The CDR3 bases are TGTGCCAGCAAACGCTCGGGGACTAGCGGGGATCACTACGAGCAGTACTTC. Complete variable domain (other parts from reference TRBV28 and TRBJ2-7): DVKVTQSSRYLVKRTGEKVFLECVQDMDHENMFWYRQDPGLGLRLIYFSYDVKMKEKGDIPEGYSVSREKKERFSLILESASTNQTSMYLCASKRSGTSGDHYEQYFGPGTRLTVT.

The chain combines TRBV2 with TRBJ2-7; no clear D. Trimming shortened V by 3 bases and J by 2 bases, and 11 bases separated the two germline ends. The CDR3 has 14 amino acids. Per germline, CDR1 SNHLY and CDR2 FYNNEI. DNA of the CDR3: TGTGCCAGCAGTGATAATCTAGGTCCCTACGAGCAGTACTTC. Its translation: CASSDNLGPYEQYF.

The chain uses TRBV5-4 and TRBJ2-7, with 15 nucleotides matching TRBD2. J gave up 4 bases and V 5 bases, and 7 bases lay outside the gene matches. Germline V gene sequence: CDR1 SGHNT, CDR2 YYREEE (reference sequence). This CDR3 spans 16 amino acids. This CDR3 is CASSRTSGRAEYEQYF. The CDR3 DNA reads TGTGCCAGCAGTCGGACTAGCGGGAGGGCCGAGTACGAGCAGTACTTC. The full variable domain, in which reference TRBV5-4 and TRBJ2-7 provide the parts outside the CDR3, is ETGVTQSPTHLIKTRGQQVTLRCSSQSGHNTVSWYQQALGQGPQFIFQYYREEENGRGNFPPRFSGLQFPNYSSELNVNALELDDSALYLCASSRTSGRAEYEQYFGPGTRLTVT.

This chain joins TRBV19 and TRBJ2-7; 9 positions match TRBD1. The CDR3 consists of 15 residues. The germline gives CDR1 LNHDA, CDR2 SQIVND (reference sequence). The V gene end was trimmed by 5 bases and the J gene end by 2 bases; junction bases not matched to a gene: 7. The CDR3 reads CASSARTGGPYEQYF. CDR3 coding DNA: TGTGCCAGTAGTGCCCGAACAGGGGGCCCCTACGAGCAGTACTTC.

This chain's CDR3 is CASSGTEDYEQYF. CDR3 DNA: TGTGCCAGCTCCGGGACAGAAGATTACGAGCAGTACTTC. This rearrangement joins TRBV25-1 to TRBJ2-7; 7 bases match TRBD1. The germline V gene encodes CDR1 MGHDK and CDR2 SYGVNS. The V gene end was trimmed by 8 bases and the J gene end by 4 bases; junction bases not matched to a gene: 8. The CDR3 is made up of 13 amino acids.

J is TRBJ2-1 and V is TRBV5-6; no clear D gene. This CDR3 has 15 amino acids. Germline V gene data show CDR1 as SGHDT and CDR2 as YYEEEE. V shed 2 bases and J shed 0 bases, with 9 bases lying between them. The CDR3 sequence is CASSFRSSSYNEQFF. In DNA form, the CDR3 reads TGTGCCAGCAGCTTTAGGAGCTCCTCCTACAATGAGCAGTTCTTC.

With regard to this clone: Within the sample, other DNA sequences also encode this same CDR3. The gene calls are TRBV2 and TRBJ2-3, with TRBD2 identical over 8 bases. The J segment lost 1 base and the V segment lost 7 bases, leaving 1 base of the junction unmatched. The CDR3 is 13 amino acids. The germline V gene encodes CDR1 SNHLY and CDR2 FYNNEI. This chain's CDR3 is CASKAGGTDTQYF. The CDR3 region has the DNA TGTGCCAGCAAAGCGGGAGGCACAGATACGCAGTATTTT.

This chain links TRBV5-6 with TRBJ1-2; D perhaps matches TRBD1 (5 bases). The germline V gene has CDR1 SGHDT and CDR2 YYEEEE. The CDR3 runs 15 residues. The germline V and J ends were trimmed by 3 bases and 4 bases, with 16 bases remaining between them. In DNA form, the CDR3 reads TGTGCCAGCAGCTCGGGTTTTGGGGCGCTCTATGGCTACACCTTC. Translating gives CASSSGFGALYGYTF.

The V call is TRBV28, the J call TRBJ2-2; TRBD2 matches 9 bases. This CDR3 region has 16 residues. From germline, CDR1 is MDHEN and CDR2 SYDVKM. The trim removed 8 bases at V and 1 base at J, leaving 8 bases unmatched. CDR3 amino acids: CASPSHSGGNTGELFF. CDR3 nucleotides: TGTGCCAGCCCCTCCCATAGCGGGGGGAACACCGGGGAGCTGTTTTTT.

This chain connects TRBV2 to TRBJ1-4; 9 bases are shared with TRBD1. The CDR3 loop spans 16 amino acids. Germline CDR1 is SNHLY and CDR2 is FYNNEI. With V trimmed by 2 bases and J by 7 bases, 8 bases remained unmatched. Here the CDR3 reads CASSEYTGGTREKLFF. For the CDR3, the DNA is TGTGCCAGCAGTGAATATACAGGGGGCACTCGTGAAAAACTGTTTTTT.

The V call is TRBV28, the J call TRBJ1-2; D is possibly TRBD1 (6 bases). CDR3 length equals 13 residues. Trimming shortened V by 3 bases and J by 6 bases, and 11 bases separated the two germline ends. CDR1 is MDHEN, CDR2 SYDVKM, per germline. CDR3 region: CASSLTYRDGYTF. As DNA, the CDR3 is TGTGCCAGCAGTTTGACCTACAGGGATGGCTACACCTTC.

The DNA for the CDR3 is TGCGCCAGCAGGGAACAGGGCGGGACTGAAGCTTTCTTT. Amino acids: CASREQGGTEAFF. The genes are TRBV10-2 and TRBJ1-1; D might be TRBD1 (6 bases). The CDR3 sequence is 13 residues long. CDR1 and CDR2 (germline): WSHSY, SAAADI. V was trimmed by 6 bases and J by 5 bases, leaving 13 bases between them.

The chain joins TRBV5-1 to TRBJ2-1; 9 nucleotides line up with TRBD1. The CDR3 runs 20 residues. Germline V gene data show CDR1 as SGHRS and CDR2 as YFSETQ. With 2 bases clipped from V and 0 bases from J, the junction kept 15 bases outside the gene matches. The CDR3 DNA is TGCGCCAGCAGCTTCCGCCGGGGACAGGGAAGGGGAAGCTCCTACAATGAGCAGTTCTTC. Its translation is CASSFRRGQGRGSSYNEQFF.

The J gene is TRBJ1-2, the V gene TRBV2, with a weak D call TRBD1 (5 bases). This CDR3 is 15 amino acids long. Trimming removed 7 bases at V and 4 bases at J, with 19 bases between. The germline CDR1 and CDR2 sequences are SNHLY and FYNNEI. CDR3 nucleotides: TGTGCCAGCATGGTCAGTGGGGGGAAGGGCTATGGCTACACCTTC. Encoded protein: CASMVSGGKGYGYTF.

The chain is built from TRBV7-6 and TRBJ2-1; the match to TRBD1 covers 8 bases. Germline CDR1 is SGHVS and CDR2 is FNYEAQ. V was pared by 4 bases and J by 5 bases, with 4 bases of the junction left unmatched. The CDR3 sequence is 14 residues long. The CDR3 DNA is TGTGCCAGCAGCTCCCGGACAGGGCACAATGAGCAGTTCTTC. Amino acid sequence: CASSSRTGHNEQFF.

This clone was seen just once. The genes are TRBV5-1 and TRBJ2-5, with TRBD2 identical over 8 bases. Germline CDR1 is SGHRS and CDR2 is YFSETQ. V trimming: 4 bases; J trimming: 0 bases; junction bases outside the gene matches: 11. CDR3 length equals 17 residues. The CDR3, as DNA: TGCGCCAGCAGCCACGGGGGGCGCGGGGGGAACCAAGAGACCCAGTACTTC. This translates into CASSHGGRGGNQETQYF.

The chain joins TRBV10-3 to TRBJ1-5; D perhaps matches TRBD1 (5 bases). Per germline, CDR1 ENHRY and CDR2 SYGVKD. Trimming pared 6 bases from V and 5 bases from J, leaving 11 bases between. This CDR3 contains 13 residues. The CDR3 loop reads CAIRRGDHQPQHF. In DNA form, the CDR3 reads TGTGCCATCAGGCGGGGGGATCATCAGCCCCAGCATTTT.

The chain combines TRBV6-1 with TRBJ1-4; 9 bases are a match to TRBD1. The germline V gene has CDR1 MNHNS and CDR2 SASEGT. J was trimmed by 7 bases and V by 6 bases; bases with no gene match: 6. The length of the CDR3 is 14 residues. Here the CDR3 reads CASRRDRESEKLFF. The CDR3 bases are TGTGCCAGCAGGAGGGACAGGGAGAGTGAAAAACTGTTTTTT.

The rearrangement links TRBV2 to TRBJ1-2, with D tentatively TRBD1 (5 bases). This CDR3 region has 14 residues. With 7 bases removed from V and 3 bases from J, the gap between germline ends came to 15 bases. CDR1 is SNHLY, CDR2 FYNNEI, per germline. The CDR3 DNA reads as TGTGCCAGCAAGCGCAGGGAGGGTTACTATGGCTACACCTTC. Protein product: CASKRREGYYGYTF.

Written as DNA, the CDR3 is TGTGCCAGCAGCCACTCTAACTATGGCTACACCTTC. Protein: CASSHSNYGYTF. The rearrangement links TRBV9 to TRBJ1-2; D gene unclear. Germline V CDR1 and CDR2: SGDLS, YYNGEE. The V gene lost 4 bases and the J gene lost 0 bases, with 4 bases spanning the gap. The CDR3 length is 12 residues.

This clone came up once. The V gene is TRBV15, the J gene TRBJ2-7; 9 bases map to TRBD2. The CDR3 is 13 amino acids. Looked up from germline, CDR1 is LNHNV and CDR2 is YYDKDF (reference sequence). V was pared by 3 bases and J by 4 bases, with 1 base of the junction left unmatched. The CDR3 DNA is TGTGCCACCAGCAGGGGACTAGCTTACGAGCAGTACTTC. Its translation: CATSRGLAYEQYF. The entire variable domain, with the rest obtained from reference TRBV15 and TRBJ2-7, is as follows: DAMVIQNPRYQVTQFGKPVTLSCSQTLNHNVMYWYQQKSSQAPKLLFHYYDKDFNNEADTPDNFQSRRPNTSFCFLDIRSPGLGDTAMYLCATSRGLAYEQYFGPGTRLTVT.

The chain joins TRBV13 to TRBJ2-1; 11 bases match TRBD1. The length of the CDR3 is 15 residues. Looked up from germline, CDR1 is PRHDT and CDR2 is FYEKMQ (reference sequence). V dropped 4 bases and J dropped 8; count of bases not matched to a gene: 7. The CDR3 is CASSYRDRGFDEQFF. CDR3 nucleotides: TGTGCCAGCAGCTACCGGGACAGGGGGTTCGATGAGCAGTTCTTC.

This sequence joins TRBV18 and TRBJ1-4; 8 bases agree with TRBD1. The CDR3 consists of 14 residues. V dropped 2 bases and J dropped 13; count of bases not matched to a gene: 9. Germline values: CDR1 KGHSH, CDR2 LQKENI. CDR3 residues: CASSPDRGPMVLFF. CDR3 in DNA: TGTGCCAGCTCACCAGACAGGGGCCCCATGGTACTGTTTTTT.

The rearrangement links TRBV6-5 to TRBJ2-1, with D tentatively TRBD1 (5 bases). The CDR3 consists of 13 residues. CDR1 is MNHEY, CDR2 SVGAGI, per germline. Trimming shortened V by 8 bases and J by 3 bases, and 11 bases separated the two germline ends. CDR3 loop: CASPARVYNEQFF. CDR3 DNA: TGTGCCAGCCCGGCCAGGGTCTACAATGAGCAGTTCTTC.

V is TRBV27 and J is TRBJ2-3; D remains unclear. Trimming pared 3 bases from V and 2 bases from J, leaving 6 bases between. The CDR3 is made up of 13 amino acids. From germline, CDR1 is MNHEY and CDR2 SMNVEV (reference sequence). CDR3 sequence: CASSFADTDTQYF. The CDR3 region has the DNA TGTGCCAGCAGTTTTGCGGACACAGATACGCAGTATTTT.